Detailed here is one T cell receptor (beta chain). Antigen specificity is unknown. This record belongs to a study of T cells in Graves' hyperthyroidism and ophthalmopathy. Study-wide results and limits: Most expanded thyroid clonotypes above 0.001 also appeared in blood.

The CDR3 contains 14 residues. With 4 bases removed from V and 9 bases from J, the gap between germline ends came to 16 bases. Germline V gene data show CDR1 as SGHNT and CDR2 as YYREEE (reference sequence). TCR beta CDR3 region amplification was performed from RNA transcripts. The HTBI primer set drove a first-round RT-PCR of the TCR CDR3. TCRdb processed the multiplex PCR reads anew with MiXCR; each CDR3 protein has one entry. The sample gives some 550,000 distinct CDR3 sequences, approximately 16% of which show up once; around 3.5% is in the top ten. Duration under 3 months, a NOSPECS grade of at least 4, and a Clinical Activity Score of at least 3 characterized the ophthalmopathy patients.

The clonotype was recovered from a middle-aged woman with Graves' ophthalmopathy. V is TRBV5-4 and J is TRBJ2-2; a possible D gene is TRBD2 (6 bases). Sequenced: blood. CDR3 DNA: TGTGCCAGCAGCCTTCCCGGGACTTCGAGGGAGCTGTTTTTT. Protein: CASSLPGTSRELFF.